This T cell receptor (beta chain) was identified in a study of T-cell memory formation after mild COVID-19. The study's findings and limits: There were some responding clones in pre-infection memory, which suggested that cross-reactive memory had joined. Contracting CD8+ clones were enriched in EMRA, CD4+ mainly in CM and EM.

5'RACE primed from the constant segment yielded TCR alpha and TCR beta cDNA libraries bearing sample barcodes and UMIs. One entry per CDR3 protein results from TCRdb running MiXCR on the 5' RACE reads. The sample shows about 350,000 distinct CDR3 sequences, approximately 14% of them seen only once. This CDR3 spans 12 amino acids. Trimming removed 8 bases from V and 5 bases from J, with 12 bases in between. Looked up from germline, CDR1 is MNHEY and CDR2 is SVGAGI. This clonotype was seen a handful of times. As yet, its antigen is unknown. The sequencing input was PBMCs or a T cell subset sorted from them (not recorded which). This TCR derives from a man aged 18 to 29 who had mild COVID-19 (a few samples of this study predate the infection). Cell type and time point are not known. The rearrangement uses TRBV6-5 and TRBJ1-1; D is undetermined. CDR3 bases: TGTGCCAGCGGGTCCCGGAGGACTGAAGCTTTCTTT. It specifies CASGSRRTEAFF.